The TCR beta chain under discussion was sequenced for a study of blood T cell repertoires in COVID-19. Across the study: Some COVID-19 samples were acute and others convalescent; all came from the United States, Italy and Spain. T cells, B-cell-depleted T cells, or PBMCs provided the cDNA or gDNA that served as material.

Regarding this clone: Germline is not matched at one junction end, which may reflect a read error.

Original handling: Counts of nucleated cells, estimated from reference gene primer amplification, were obtained. Profiled with immunoSEQ multiplex PCR; TCRdb holds only in-frame clones, not every one. D and trimming come from the DNA, and the V and J calls and clone size come from that table. The sample consists of 150,000 to 200,000 clones, approximately 83% of them appearing once. Germline V gene data show CDR1 as SGHAT and CDR2 as FQNNGV. This CDR3 has 13 amino acids. The sample was peripheral blood. The chain recombines TRBV11-2 with TRBJ1-1, with a weak D call TRBD1 (5 bases). The TCR was taken from a man aged 45 to 65 with active or convalescent COVID-19. The CDR3 reads CASNLPGHTKAFF. For the CDR3, the DNA is TGTGCCAGCAACTTACCAGGGCACACTAAAGCTTTCTTT.